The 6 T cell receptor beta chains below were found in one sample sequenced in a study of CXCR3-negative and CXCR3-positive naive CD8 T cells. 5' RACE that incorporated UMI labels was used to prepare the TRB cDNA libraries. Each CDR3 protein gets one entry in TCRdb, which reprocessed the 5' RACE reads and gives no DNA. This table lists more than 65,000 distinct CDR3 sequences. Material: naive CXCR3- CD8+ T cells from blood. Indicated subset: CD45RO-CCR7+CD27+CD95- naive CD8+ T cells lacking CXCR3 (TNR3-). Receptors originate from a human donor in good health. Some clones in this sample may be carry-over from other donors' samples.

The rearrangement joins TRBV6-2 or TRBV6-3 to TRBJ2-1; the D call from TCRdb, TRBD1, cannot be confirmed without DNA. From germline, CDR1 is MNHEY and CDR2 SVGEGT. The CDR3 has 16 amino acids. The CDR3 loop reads CASSPLRDRGKNEQFF.

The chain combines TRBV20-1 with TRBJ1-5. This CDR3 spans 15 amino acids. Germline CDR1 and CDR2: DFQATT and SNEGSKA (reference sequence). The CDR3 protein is CSAREEGRSNQPQHF.

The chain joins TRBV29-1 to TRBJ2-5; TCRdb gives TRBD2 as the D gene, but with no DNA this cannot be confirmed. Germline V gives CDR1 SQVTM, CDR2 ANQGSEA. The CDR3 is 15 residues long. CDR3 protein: CSASLAGQYQETQYF.

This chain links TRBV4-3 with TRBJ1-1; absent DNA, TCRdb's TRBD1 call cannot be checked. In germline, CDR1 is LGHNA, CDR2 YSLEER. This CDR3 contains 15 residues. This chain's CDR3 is CASSQTETGATEAFF.

CDR3 sequence reads: CASSSRVLSGKVGEQFF. The chain combines TRBV7-9 with TRBJ2-1; the D call from TCRdb, TRBD2, cannot be confirmed without DNA. The CDR3 has 17 residues. From germline, CDR1 is SEHNR and CDR2 FQNEAQ (reference sequence).

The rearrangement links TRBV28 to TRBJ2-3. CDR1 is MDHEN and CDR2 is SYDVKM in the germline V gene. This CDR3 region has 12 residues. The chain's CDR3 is CASSLDSDTQYF.